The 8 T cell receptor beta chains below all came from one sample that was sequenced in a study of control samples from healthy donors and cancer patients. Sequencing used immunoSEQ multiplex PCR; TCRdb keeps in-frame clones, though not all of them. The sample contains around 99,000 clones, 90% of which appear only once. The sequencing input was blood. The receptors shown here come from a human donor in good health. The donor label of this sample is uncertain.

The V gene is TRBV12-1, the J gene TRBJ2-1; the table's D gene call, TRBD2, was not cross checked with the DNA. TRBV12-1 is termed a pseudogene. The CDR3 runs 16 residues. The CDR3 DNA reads TGTGCCAGCAGCTGGTCGGGGGGGCCTACCAACAATGAGCAGTTCTTC. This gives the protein CASSWSGGPTNNEQFF.

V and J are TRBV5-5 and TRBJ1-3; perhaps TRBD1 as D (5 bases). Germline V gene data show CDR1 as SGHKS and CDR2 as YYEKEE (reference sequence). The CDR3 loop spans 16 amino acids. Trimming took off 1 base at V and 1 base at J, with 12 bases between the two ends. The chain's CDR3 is CASSLRFRESGNTIYF. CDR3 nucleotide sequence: TGTGCCAGCAGCTTGAGGTTCAGGGAATCTGGAAACACCATATATTTT.

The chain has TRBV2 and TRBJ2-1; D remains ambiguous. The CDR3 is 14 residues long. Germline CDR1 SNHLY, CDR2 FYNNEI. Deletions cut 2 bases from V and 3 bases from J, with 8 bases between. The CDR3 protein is CASSELSVYNEQFF. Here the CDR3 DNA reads TGTGCCAGCAGTGAATTGTCAGTCTACAATGAGCAGTTCTTC.

The CDR3 DNA sequence: TGTGCCAGCAGCTTAAGACAGGGAGGGGCTGGAAACACCATATATTTT. It translates to CASSLRQGGAGNTIYF. This chain connects TRBV7-6 to TRBJ1-3; 7 bases fit TRBD1. The CDR3 is 16 amino acids. Germline V CDR1 and CDR2: SGHVS, FNYEAQ. V was pared by 2 bases and J by 2 bases, with 6 bases of the junction left unmatched.

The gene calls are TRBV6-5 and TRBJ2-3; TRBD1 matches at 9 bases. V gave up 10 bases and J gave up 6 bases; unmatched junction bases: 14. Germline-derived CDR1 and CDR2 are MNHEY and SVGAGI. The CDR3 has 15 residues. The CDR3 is CATGFGTGHWDTQYF. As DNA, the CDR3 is TGTGCCACCGGGTTCGGGACAGGGCATTGGGATACGCAGTATTTT.

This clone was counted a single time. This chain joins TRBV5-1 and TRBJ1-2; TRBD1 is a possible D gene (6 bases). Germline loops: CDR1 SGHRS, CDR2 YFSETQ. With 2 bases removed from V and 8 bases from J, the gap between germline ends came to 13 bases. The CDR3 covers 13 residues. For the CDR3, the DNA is TGCGCCAGCAGCTTACAGGGTTCCTACGGCTACACCTTC. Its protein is CASSLQGSYGYTF.

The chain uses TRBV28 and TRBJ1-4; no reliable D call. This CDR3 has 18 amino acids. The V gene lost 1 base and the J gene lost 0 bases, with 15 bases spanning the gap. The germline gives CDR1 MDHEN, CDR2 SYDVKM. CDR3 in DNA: TGTGCCAGCAGTTTATCCCCCGCAGATAGTGCAACTAATGAAAAACTGTTTTTT. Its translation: CASSLSPADSATNEKLFF.

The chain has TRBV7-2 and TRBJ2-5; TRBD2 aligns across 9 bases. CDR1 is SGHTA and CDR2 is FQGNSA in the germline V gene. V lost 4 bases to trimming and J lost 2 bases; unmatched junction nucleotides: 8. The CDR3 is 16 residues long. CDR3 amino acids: CASSSWGSGRQETQYF. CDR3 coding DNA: TGTGCCAGCAGCTCGTGGGGTAGCGGGAGACAAGAGACCCAGTACTTC.